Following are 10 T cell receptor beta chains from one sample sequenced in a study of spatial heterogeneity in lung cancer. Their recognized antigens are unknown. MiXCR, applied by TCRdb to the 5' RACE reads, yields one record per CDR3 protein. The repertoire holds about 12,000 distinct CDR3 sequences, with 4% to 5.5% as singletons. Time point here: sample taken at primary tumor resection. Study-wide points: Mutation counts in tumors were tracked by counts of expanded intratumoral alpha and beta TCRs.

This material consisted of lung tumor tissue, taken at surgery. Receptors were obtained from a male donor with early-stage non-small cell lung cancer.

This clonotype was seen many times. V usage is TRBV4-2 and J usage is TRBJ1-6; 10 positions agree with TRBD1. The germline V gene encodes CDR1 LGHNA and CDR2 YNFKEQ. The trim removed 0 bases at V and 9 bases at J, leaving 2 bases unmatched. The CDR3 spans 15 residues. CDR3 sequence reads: CASSQDGTGASPLHF. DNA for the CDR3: TGTGCCAGCAGCCAAGATGGGACAGGGGCTTCACCCCTCCACTTT.

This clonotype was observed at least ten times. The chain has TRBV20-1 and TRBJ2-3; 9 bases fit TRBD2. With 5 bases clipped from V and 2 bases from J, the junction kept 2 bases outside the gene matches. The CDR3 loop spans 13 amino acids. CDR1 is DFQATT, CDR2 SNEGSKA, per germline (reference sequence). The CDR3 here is CSAAGGITDTQYF. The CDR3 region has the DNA TGCAGTGCTGCGGGGGGGATCACAGATACGCAGTATTTT.

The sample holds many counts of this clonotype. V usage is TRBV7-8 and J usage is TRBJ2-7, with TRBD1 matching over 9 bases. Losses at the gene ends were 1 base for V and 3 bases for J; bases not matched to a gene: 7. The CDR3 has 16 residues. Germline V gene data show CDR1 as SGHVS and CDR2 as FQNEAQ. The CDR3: CASSLETKTGGYEQYF. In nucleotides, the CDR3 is TGTGCCAGCAGCTTAGAAACAAAGACAGGGGGCTACGAGCAGTACTTC.

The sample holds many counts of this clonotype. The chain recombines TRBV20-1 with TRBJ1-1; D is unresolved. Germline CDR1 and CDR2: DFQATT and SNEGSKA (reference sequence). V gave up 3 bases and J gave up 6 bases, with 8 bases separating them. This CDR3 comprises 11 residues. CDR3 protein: CSARSYSEAFF. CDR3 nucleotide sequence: TGCAGTGCTAGGTCCTATTCTGAAGCTTTCTTT.

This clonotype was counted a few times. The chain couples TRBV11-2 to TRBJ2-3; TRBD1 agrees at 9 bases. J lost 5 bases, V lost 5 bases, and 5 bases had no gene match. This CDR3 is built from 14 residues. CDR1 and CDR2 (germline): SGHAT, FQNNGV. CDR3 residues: CASSRDRAQDTQYF. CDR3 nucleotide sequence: TGTGCCAGCAGCCGGGACAGGGCGCAAGATACGCAGTATTTT.

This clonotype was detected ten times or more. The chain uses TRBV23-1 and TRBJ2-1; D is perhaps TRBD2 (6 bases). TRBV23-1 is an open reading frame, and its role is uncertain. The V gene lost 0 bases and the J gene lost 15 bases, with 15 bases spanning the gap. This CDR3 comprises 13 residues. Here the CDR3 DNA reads TGCGCCAGCAGTCAATCGTGTCGGGGGTACCCGTTCTTC. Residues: CASSQSCRGYPFF.

CDR3 loop: CASSLEGRQPQHF. The CDR3 DNA is TGTGCCAGCAGCTTGGAGGGGAGGCAGCCCCAGCATTTT. This chain joins TRBV5-4 and TRBJ1-5; possibly TRBD1 for D (5 bases). The CDR3 runs 13 residues. Germline V gene data show CDR1 as SGHNT and CDR2 as YYREEE (reference sequence). The ends were cut back, 0 bases at V and 7 bases at J, with 8 bases in the middle.

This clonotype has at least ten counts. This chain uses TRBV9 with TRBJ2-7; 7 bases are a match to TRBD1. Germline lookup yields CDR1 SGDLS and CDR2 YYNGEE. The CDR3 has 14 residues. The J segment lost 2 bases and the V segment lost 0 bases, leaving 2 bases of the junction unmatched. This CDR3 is CASSVGDSTYEQYF. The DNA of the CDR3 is TGTGCCAGCAGCGTAGGGGACAGTACCTACGAGCAGTACTTC.

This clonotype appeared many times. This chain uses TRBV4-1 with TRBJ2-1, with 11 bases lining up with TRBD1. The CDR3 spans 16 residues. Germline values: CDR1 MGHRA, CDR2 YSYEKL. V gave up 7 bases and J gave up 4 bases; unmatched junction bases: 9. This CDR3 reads CASTSTGDRGYNEQFF. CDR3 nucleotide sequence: TGCGCCAGCACCAGCACAGGGGACAGGGGGTACAATGAGCAGTTCTTC.

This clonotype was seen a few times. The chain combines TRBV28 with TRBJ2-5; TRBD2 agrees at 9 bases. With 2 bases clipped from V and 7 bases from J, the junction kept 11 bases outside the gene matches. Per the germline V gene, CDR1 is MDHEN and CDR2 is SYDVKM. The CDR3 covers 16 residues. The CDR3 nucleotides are TGTGCCAGCAGTTTAACGGCTAGCGGGAAAAGCGGGACCCAGTACTTC. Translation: CASSLTASGKSGTQYF.